The source of this T cell receptor (beta chain) is a study of blood T cell repertoires in COVID-19. Cohorts were determined from participant-reported clinical history. Donors in Cohort 3 counted as recovered after two negative PCRs, clearance, or symptom resolution. Germline trimming cut 7 bases from V and 3 bases from J; bases unmatched to any gene: 13. The CDR3 has 17 amino acids. CDR1 is SGHTA and CDR2 is FQGNSA in the germline V gene. Study processing details: Amplifying reference gene primers gave estimates of nucleated cell counts. The assay was immunoSEQ multiplex PCR, and TCRdb's table has in-frame clones only and misses some. Clone size and V and J calls were adopted from that table, with D and trimming inferred from the DNA. The data show hundreds of thousands of clones, with over 75% seen just once and 2.5% to 3% held by the top ten.

The receptor was derived from a woman in her 30s who had recovered from COVID-19. Sample: PBMCs or T cells enriched from blood (not recorded which). J is TRBJ1-2 and V is TRBV7-2, with 11 bases lining up with TRBD1. DNA of the CDR3: TGTGCCAGCACCTGGACAGGGGGCCTGGAGTCGCACTATGGCTACACCTTC. Protein sequence: CASTWTGGLESHYGYTF.